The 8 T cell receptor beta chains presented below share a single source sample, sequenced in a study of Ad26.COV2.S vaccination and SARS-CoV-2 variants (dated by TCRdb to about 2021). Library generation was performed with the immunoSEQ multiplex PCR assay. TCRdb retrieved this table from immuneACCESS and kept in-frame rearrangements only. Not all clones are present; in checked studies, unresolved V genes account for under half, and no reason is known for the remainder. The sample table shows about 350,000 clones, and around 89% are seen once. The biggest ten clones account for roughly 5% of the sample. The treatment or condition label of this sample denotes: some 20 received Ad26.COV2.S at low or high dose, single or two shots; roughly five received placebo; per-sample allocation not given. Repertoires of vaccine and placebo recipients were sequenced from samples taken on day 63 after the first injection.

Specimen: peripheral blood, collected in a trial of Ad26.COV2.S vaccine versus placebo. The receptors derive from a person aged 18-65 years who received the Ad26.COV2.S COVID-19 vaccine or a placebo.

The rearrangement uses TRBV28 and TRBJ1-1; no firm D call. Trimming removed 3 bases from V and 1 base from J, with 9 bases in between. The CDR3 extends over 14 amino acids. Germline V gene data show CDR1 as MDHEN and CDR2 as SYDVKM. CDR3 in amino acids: CASSFPGANTEAFF. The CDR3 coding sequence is TGTGCCAGCAGTTTCCCAGGTGCGAACACTGAAGCTTTCTTT.

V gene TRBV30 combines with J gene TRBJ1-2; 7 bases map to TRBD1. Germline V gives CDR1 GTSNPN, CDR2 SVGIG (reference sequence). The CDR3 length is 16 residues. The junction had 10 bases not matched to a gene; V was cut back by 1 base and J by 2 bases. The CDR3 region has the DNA TGTGCCTGGAGTGCCAGGGGGAACAAAAAGAACTATGGCTACACCTTC. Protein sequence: CAWSARGNKKNYGYTF.

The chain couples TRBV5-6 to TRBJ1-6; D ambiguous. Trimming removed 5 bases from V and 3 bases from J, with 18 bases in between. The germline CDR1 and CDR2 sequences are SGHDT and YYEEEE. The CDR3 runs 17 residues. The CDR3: CASSFGGAGSYNSPLHF. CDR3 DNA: TGTGCCAGCAGTTTCGGCGGCGCTGGGAGCTATAATTCACCCCTCCACTTT.

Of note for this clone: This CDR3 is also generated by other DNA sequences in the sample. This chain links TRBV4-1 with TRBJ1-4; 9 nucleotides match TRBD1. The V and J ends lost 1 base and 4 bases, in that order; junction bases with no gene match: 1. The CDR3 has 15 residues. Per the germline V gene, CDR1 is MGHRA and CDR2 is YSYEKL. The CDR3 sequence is CASSQGDRDNEKLFF. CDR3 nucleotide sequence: TGCGCCAGCAGCCAAGGGGACAGGGATAATGAAAAACTGTTTTTT.

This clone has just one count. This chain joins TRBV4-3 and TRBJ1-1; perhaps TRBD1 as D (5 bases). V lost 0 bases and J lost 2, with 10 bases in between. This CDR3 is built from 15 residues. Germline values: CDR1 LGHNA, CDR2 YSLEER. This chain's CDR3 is CASSQDLGVNTEAFF. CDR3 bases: TGCGCCAGCAGCCAAGATTTGGGGGTAAACACTGAAGCTTTCTTT.

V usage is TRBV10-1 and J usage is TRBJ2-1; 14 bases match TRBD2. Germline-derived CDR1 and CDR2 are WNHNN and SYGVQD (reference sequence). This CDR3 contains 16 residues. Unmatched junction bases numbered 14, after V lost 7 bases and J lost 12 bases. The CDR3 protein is CASTASGTSGSYGQFF. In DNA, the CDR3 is TGCGCCAGCACCGCTTCCGGGACTAGCGGGAGTTACGGGCAGTTCTTC.

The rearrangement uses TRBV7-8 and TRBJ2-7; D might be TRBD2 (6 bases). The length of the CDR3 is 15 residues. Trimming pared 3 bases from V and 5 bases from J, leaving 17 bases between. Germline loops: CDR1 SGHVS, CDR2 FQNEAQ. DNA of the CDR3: TGTGCCAGCAGCTTCTCCGGGACTGGGGCCCACGAGCAGTACTTC. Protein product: CASSFSGTGAHEQYF.

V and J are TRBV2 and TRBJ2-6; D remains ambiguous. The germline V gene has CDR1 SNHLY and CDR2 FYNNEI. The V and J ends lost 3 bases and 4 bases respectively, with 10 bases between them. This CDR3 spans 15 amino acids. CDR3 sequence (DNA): TGTGCCAGCAGTGAGCTGGGCTCCGGGGCCAACGTCCTGACTTTC. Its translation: CASSELGSGANVLTF.